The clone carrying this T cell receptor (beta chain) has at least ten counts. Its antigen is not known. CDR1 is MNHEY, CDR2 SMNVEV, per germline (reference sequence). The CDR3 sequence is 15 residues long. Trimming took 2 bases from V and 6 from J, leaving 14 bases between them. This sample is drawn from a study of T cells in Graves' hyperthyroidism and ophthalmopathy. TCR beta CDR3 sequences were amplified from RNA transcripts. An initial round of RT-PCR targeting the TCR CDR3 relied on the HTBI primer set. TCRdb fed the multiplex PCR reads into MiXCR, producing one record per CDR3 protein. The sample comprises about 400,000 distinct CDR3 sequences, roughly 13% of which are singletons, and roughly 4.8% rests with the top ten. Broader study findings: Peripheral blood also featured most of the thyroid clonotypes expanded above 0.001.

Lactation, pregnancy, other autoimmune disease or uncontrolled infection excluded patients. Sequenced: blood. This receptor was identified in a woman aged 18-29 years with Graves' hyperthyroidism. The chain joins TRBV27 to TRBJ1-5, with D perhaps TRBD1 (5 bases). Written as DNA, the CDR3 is TGTGCCAGCAGTTTACGGTGGGACGCCCGTCAGCCCCAGCATTTT. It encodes CASSLRWDARQPQHF.